These T cell receptor beta chains were read from a single sample in a study of early T cells in non-severe SARS-CoV-2 infection. TCRdb fed the 5' RACE reads into MiXCR, producing one record per CDR3 protein. The sample contains 60,000 to 90,000 distinct CDR3 sequences, around 17% of which appear only once. Source material: whole blood. These TCRs come from an adult who was a healthcare worker with PCR-confirmed SARS-CoV-2 infection or an uninfected control (not recorded which). Both conserved end residues are part of each CDR3. The order of the fields is CDR3 protein, V gene.

CASSEWGPPNTEAFF	TRBV10-1
CASSSALLAGPTDTQYF	TRBV5-1
CASSPAQVYEQYF	TRBV5-6
CATSRDPDGSEQYF	TRBV15
CATSGRNTEAFF	TRBV24-1
CASSESWDRPYGYTF	TRBV6-1
CASSQGASYNTEAFF	TRBV14
CASSWLGVRAGELFF	TRBV12-3/TRBV12-4
CSASGTPNTGELFF	TRBV29-1
CSARAEDTQYF	TRBV20-1
CASSLGSGGSTDTQYF	TRBV7-6
CSARDRRDIQYF	TRBV20-1
CASSLWTTDTQYF	TRBV12-3/TRBV12-4
CASGLVHHPNTGELFF	TRBV12-5
CASSFTGVGNSPLHF	TRBV7-9
CATSEAGWYEQYF	TRBV25-1
CSARGLGSGETQYF	TRBV20-1
CASSPTSGRAYEQYF	TRBV18
CASSLVGDEQYF	TRBV11-2
CASSSRWATYEQYF	TRBV11-2
CASSQDSGQGVNEQFF	TRBV4-1
CASSSGAGELFF	TRBV7-7
CASSRPQSRGLYEQYF	TRBV3-1
CASSYLRVTSASDNEQFF	TRBV6-9
CASSLKGLDSGANVLTF	TRBV12-3/TRBV12-4
CASTRTSGGASTGELFF	TRBV21-1
CANIGTPIQETQYF	TRBV5-5
CATSGEGTTQGDQPQHF	TRBV24-1
CASRSSGRHEQYF	TRBV28
CASSQTGSQLLAKNIQYF	TRBV18
CAWSVLKGGRETQYF	TRBV30
CASSPWTVPTDTQYF	TRBV4-1
CASSFISGGRTDTQYF	TRBV11-2
CASSYSNRGTRVGELFF	TRBV6-6
CASSTVGQGRNSPLHF	TRBV27
CASSQGLNNEQFF	TRBV7-3
CASRQGEGADTQYF	TRBV4-1
CASSSSGQGVRPQHF	TRBV19
CASSYPLSGTHTQETQYF	TRBV6-2/TRBV6-3
CASSEIGPEGGYTF	TRBV10-2
CASSRSNNEQFF	TRBV12-3/TRBV12-4
CASSVEGYEQYF	TRBV9